This TCR beta chain came from a study of CD8 T cells in Susac syndrome. Random hexamers were used to reverse transcribe an amount of roughly 0.45 to 1 ug RNA. TCRdb recomputed calls from the immunoSEQ multiplex PCR reads with MiXCR, one row per CDR3 protein. This table has 120,000 to 150,000 distinct CDR3 sequences, approximately 95% appearing once. Sequences were obtained from CD4+ T cells from PBMCs. The source is a human donor with Susac syndrome.

The CDR3 is CSVEAPPSYEQYF. The DNA for the CDR3 is TGCAGCGTTGAAGCCCCCCCTAGCTACGAGCAGTACTTC. The chain uses TRBV29-1 and TRBJ2-7, with no clear D. Trimming took 1 base from V and 3 from J, leaving 10 bases between them. This CDR3 is built from 13 residues. The germline V gene has CDR1 SQVTM and CDR2 ANQGSEA.